This is a list of T cell receptor beta chains from one sample in a study of blood T cell repertoires in COVID-19. The assay was immunoSEQ multiplex PCR, and TCRdb's table has in-frame clones only and misses some. Here the sample spans about 150,000 clones, roughly nine tenths being singletons. Sequencing was carried out using peripheral blood. The source of these receptors is a woman aged 40-49 years with acute or convalescent COVID-19. Each CDR3 is given with its conserved first and last residue. A D gene is named only where the DNA matches it firmly.

TRBV5-1	TRBD1	TRBJ2-7	CASNPTGGIYEQYF	TGCGCCAGCAACCCGACAGGGGGGATTTACGAGCAGTACTTC
TRBV29-1	.	TRBJ2-3	CSVEGRADTQYF	TGCAGCGTTGAAGGGCGGGCAGATACGCAGTATTTT
TRBV28	.	TRBJ1-5	CASGSEGRFKQPQHF	TGTGCCAGCGGTTCAGAGGGTAGGTTTAAGCAGCCCCAGCATTTT
TRBV12-3/TRBV12-4	TRBD1	TRBJ2-7	CASSLQGPYEQYF	TGTGCCAGCAGTCTACAGGGGCCCTACGAGCAGTACTTC
TRBV19	TRBD2	TRBJ2-7	CASSPGEAGGSYEQYF	TGTGCCAGTAGTCCTGGGGAAGCGGGGGGCTCCTACGAGCAGTACTTC
TRBV28	.	TRBJ2-1	CASRNLDGNEQFF	TGTGCCAGCAGGAACCTAGACGGGAATGAGCAGTTCTTC
TRBV6-5	TRBD1	TRBJ1-5	CASSYSRRGNQPQHF	TGTGCCAGCAGTTACTCGCGCAGGGGGAATCAGCCCCAGCATTTT
TRBV5-5	TRBD1	TRBJ1-2	CASSLDRGLSPDYGYTF	TGTGCCAGCAGCTTGGACAGGGGATTGTCCCCAGACTATGGCTACACCTTC
TRBV27	TRBD2	TRBJ2-7	CASSSGTSGREQYF	TGTGCCAGCAGTTCCGGGACTAGCGGTCGCGAGCAGTACTTC
TRBV4-1	TRBD2	TRBJ2-3	CASSQDPTGGPSDTQYF	TGCGCCAGCAGCCAAGATCCCACGGGGGGGCCCTCAGATACGCAGTATTTT
TRBV28	TRBD2	TRBJ2-5	CASRGEETQYF	TGTGCCAGCCGGGGGGAAGAGACCCAGTACTTC
TRBV3-1/TRBV3-2	TRBD2	TRBJ2-1	CASSLLAPGLALDEQFF	TGTGCCAGCAGCCTGCTCGCTCCGGGACTAGCTCTGGATGAGCAGTTCTTC
TRBV19	TRBD1	TRBJ2-7	CASSIRGTDSYEQYF	TGTGCCAGTAGTATTCGTGGGACAGACTCCTACGAGCAGTACTTC